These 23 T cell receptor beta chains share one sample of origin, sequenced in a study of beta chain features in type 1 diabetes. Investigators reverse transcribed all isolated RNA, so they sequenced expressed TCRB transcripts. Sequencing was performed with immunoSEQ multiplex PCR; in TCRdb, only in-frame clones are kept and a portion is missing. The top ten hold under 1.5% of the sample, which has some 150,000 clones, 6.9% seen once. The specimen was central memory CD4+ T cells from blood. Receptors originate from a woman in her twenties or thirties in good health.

CDR3 in DNA: TGCGCCAGCAGCCGCAGGACTAGCGGGGACAATGAGCAGTTCTTC. As protein: CASSRRTSGDNEQFF. This rearrangement joins TRBV4-3 to TRBJ2-1; 12 bases align to TRBD2. V lost 4 bases to trimming and J lost 5 bases; unmatched junction nucleotides: 3. The length of the CDR3 is 15 residues. Germline V gives CDR1 LGHNA, CDR2 YSLEER.

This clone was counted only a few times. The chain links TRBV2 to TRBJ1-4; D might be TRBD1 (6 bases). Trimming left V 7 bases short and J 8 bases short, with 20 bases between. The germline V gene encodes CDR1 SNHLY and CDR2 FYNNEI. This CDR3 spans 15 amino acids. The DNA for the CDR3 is TGTGCCAGCACCGAGACCCGGACAGCGTCGGAAAAACTGTTTTTT. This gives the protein CASTETRTASEKLFF.

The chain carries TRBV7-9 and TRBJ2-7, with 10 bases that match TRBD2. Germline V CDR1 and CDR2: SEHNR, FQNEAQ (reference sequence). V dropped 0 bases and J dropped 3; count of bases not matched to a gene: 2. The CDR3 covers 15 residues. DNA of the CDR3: TGTGCCAGCAGCTTAGCTGCTAGCGGGAGCTACGAGCAGTACTTC. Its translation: CASSLAASGSYEQYF.

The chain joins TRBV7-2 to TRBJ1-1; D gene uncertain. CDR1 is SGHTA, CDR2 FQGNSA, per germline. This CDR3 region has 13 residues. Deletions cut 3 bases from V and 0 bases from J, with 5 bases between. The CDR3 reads CASSFDMNTEAFF. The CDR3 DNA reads TGTGCCAGCAGCTTCGACATGAACACTGAAGCTTTCTTT.

The CDR3: CSVEDRANGYTF. Here the CDR3 DNA reads TGCAGCGTTGAAGACAGGGCGAACGGCTACACCTTC. The chain has TRBV29-1 and TRBJ1-2, with a weak D call TRBD1 (5 bases). The germline V gene encodes CDR1 SQVTM and CDR2 ANQGSEA. The CDR3 has 12 residues. Trimming shortened V by 0 bases and J by 8 bases, and 10 bases separated the two germline ends.

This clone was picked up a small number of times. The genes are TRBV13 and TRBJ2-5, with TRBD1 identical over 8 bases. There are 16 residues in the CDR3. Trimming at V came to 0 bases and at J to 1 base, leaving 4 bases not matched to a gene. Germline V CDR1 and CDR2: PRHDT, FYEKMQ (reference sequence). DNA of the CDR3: TGTGCCAGCAGCTTAGGAGGACAGGGCCCCCAAGAGACCCAGTACTTC. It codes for CASSLGGQGPQETQYF.

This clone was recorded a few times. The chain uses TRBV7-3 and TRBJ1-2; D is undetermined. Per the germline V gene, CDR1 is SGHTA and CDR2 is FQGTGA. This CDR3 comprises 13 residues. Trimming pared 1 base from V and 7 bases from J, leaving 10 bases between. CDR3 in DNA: TGTGCCAGCAGCTTAAGGAGAGAGACTGGCTACACCTTC. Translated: CASSLRRETGYTF.

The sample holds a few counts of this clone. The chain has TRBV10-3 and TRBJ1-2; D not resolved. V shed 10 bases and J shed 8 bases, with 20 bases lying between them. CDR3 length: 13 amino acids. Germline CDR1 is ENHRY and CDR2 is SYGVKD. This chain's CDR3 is CATLQRSRGGYTF. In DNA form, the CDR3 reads TGTGCCACGCTGCAGCGTTCCCGGGGAGGCTACACCTTC.

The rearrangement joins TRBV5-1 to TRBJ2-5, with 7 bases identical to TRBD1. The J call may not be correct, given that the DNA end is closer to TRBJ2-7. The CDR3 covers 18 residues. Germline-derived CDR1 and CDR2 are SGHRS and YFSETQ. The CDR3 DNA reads TGCGCCAGCAGCTTGGCCTTTAGGACACAGGGGAGCTCCTACGAGCAGTACTTC. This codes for CASSLAFRTQGSSYEQYF.

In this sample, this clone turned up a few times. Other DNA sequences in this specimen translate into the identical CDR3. CDR3 residues: CASSQGQGANYGYTF. The CDR3 nucleotides are TGTGCCAGCAGCCAGGGACAGGGGGCTAACTATGGCTACACCTTC. The rearrangement joins TRBV4-2 to TRBJ1-2; the match to TRBD1 covers 11 bases. Trimming at V came to 3 bases and at J to 0 bases, leaving 0 bases not matched to a gene. CDR1 is LGHNA and CDR2 is YNFKEQ in the germline V gene. This CDR3 region has 15 residues.

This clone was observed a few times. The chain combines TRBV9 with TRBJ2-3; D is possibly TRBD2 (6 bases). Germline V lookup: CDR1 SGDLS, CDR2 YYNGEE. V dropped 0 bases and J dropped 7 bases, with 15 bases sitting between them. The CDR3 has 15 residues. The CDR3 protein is CASSVESPGGNTQYF. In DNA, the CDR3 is TGTGCCAGCAGCGTAGAGTCTCCCGGAGGGAATACGCAGTATTTT.

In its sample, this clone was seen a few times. In nucleotides, the CDR3 is TGTGCCAGCAGCTTAGTCCGGGAGGCTGAAGCTTTCTTT. Protein product: CASSLVREAEAFF. The chain employs TRBV7-2 and TRBJ1-1, with D uncertain. CDR3 length: 13 amino acids. The V gene's germline CDR1 is SGHTA and CDR2 FQGNSA. V lost 1 base and J lost 6, with 9 bases in between.

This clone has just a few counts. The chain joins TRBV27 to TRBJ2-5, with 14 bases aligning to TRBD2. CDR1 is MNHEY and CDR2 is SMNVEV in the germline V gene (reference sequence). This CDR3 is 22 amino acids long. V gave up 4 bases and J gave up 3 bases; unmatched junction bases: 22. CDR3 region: CASSSKPSGLAGVGKAKETQYF. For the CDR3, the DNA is TGTGCCAGCAGTTCAAAACCATCGGGACTAGCGGGAGTAGGGAAAGCCAAAGAGACCCAGTACTTC.

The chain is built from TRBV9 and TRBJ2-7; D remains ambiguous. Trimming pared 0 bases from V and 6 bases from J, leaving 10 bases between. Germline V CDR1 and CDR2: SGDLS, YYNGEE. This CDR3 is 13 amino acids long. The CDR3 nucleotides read TGTGCCAGCAGCGTAGACCAGACTCGCGAGCAGTACTTC. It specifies CASSVDQTREQYF.

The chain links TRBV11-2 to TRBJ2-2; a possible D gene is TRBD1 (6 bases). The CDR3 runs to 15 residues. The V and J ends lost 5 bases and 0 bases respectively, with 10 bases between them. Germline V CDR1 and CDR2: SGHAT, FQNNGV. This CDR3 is CASSLDRANTGELFF. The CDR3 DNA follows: TGTGCCAGCAGCCTGGACAGAGCGAACACCGGGGAGCTGTTTTTT.

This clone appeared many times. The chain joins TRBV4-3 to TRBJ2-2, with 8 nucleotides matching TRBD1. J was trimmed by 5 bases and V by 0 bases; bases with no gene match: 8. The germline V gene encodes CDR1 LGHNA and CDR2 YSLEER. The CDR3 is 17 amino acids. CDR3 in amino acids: CASSQDAHGQGTGELFF. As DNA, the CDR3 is TGCGCCAGCAGCCAAGACGCGCATGGACAGGGTACCGGGGAGCTGTTTTTT.

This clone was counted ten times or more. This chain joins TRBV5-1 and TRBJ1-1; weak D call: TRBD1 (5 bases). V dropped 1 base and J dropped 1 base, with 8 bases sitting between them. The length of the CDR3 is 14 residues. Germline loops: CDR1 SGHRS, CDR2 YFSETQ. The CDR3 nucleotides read TGCGCCAGCAGCTTGATCGGACAGAACACTGAAGCTTTCTTT. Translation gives CASSLIGQNTEAFF.

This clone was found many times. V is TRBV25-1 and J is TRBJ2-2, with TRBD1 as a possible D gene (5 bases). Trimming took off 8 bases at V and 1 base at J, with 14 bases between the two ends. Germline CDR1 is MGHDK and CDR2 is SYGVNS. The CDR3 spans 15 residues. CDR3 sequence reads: CASSPLDRNTGELFF. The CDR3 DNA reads TGTGCCAGCTCGCCCCTAGACAGGAACACCGGGGAGCTGTTTTTT. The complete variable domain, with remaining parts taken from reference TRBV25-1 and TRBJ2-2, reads EADIYQTPRYLVIGTGKKITLECSQTMGHDKMYWYQQDPGMELHLIHYSYGVNSTEKGDLSSESTVSRIRTEHFPLTLESARPSHTSQYLCASSPLDRNTGELFFGEGSRLTVL.

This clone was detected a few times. DNA of the CDR3: TGTGCCAGCAGTTTAAAGGCGGAGTACGAGCAGTACTTC. Protein sequence: CASSLKAEYEQYF. This sequence joins TRBV27 and TRBJ2-7; D remains unclear. Trimming removed 2 bases from V and 4 bases from J, with 9 bases in between. Germline values: CDR1 MNHEY, CDR2 SMNVEV (reference sequence). The CDR3 extends over 13 amino acids.

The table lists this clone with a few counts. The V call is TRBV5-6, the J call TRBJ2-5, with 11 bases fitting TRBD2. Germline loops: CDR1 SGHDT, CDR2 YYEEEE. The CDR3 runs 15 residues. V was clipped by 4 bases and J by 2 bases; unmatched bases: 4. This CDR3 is CASSAGLAVQETQYF. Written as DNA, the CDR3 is TGTGCCAGCAGCGCGGGACTAGCGGTACAAGAGACCCAGTACTTC.

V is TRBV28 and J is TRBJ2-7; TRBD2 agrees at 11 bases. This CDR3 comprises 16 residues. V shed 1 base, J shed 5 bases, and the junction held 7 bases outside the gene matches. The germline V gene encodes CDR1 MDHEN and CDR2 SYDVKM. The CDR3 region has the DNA TGTGCCAGCAGTTTATCGGGACTAGCGGTTAAGGACGAGCAGTACTTC. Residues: CASSLSGLAVKDEQYF.

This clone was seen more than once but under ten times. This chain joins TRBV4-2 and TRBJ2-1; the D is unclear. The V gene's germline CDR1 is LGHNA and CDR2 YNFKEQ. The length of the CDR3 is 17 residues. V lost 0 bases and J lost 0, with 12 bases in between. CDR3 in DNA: TGTGCCAGCAGCCAAGATACGACTCCCAGCTCCTACAATGAGCAGTTCTTC. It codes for CASSQDTTPSSYNEQFF.

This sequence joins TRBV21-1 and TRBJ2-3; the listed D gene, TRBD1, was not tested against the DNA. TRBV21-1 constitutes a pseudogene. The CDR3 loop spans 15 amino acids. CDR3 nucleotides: TGTGCCAGCAGCAAAGCGCAGGGGAGCACAGATACGCAGTATTTT. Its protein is CASSKAQGSTDTQYF.